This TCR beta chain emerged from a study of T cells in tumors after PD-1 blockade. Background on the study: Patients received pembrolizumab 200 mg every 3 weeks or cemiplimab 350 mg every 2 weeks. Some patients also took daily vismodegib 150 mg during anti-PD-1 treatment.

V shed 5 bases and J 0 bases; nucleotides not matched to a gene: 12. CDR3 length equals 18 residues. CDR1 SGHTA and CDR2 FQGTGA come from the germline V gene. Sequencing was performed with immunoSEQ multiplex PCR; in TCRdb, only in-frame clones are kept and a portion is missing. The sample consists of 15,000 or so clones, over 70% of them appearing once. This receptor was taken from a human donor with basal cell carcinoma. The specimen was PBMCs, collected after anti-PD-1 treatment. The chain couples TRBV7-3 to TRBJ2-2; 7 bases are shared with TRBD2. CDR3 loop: CASSPGTPRGANTGELFF. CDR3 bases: TGTGCCAGCAGCCCTGGGACCCCCCGGGGGGCGAACACCGGGGAGCTGTTTTTT.